This TCR beta chain was obtained from a study of blood T cell repertoires in COVID-19. The germline V gene encodes CDR1 LNHNV and CDR2 YYDKDF (reference sequence). There are 16 residues in the CDR3. J was trimmed by 1 base and V by 5 bases; bases with no gene match: 4. Repertoires were generated with immunoSEQ multiplex PCR, while TCRdb's copy carries only in-frame clones and drops some. The profile shows around 100,000 clones, around nine tenths of them singletons. This clone showed up just a few times. V usage is TRBV15 and J usage is TRBJ2-3; 12 bases align to TRBD2. This TCR derives from a man aged 35-49 years with acute or convalescent COVID-19. Sequences were obtained from peripheral blood. CDR3 region: CATSARLAGGTDTQYF. In nucleotides, the CDR3 is TGTGCCACCAGCGCGCGACTAGCGGGGGGCACAGATACGCAGTATTTT.